The following is a T cell receptor (beta chain) sequence with its context. The antigen this receptor binds is unknown. No much larger clone is present one base from it, and per-base qualities are unavailable. CDR1 and CDR2, per the germline V gene, are KGHDR and SFDVKD. V loses 4 bases at its end and J loses 2 bases; junction bases beyond the gene matches: 8. The CDR3 runs 16 amino acids, cysteine and phenylalanine included. Of the read, only the CDR3 DNA is kept; its 48 bases are in frame from base 1. These data belong to a study of CD4 T cells in relation to SARS-CoV-2 and coronaviruses (dated by TCRdb to the early 2020s). About the full investigation: In the ViraFEST assay, PBMCs were grown with antigen for roughly 10 days, and TCR beta CDR3s were then sequenced to identify antigen-specific clonal expansions. The Adaptive Biotechnologies TCR-sequencing kit was used to sequence samples from a few pre-COVID donors and the naive versus memory experiments, while other data came from Illumina-based sequencing. A different TCR-beta assay, based on Illumina, was used to sequence expansion assays from other donors in the study. At the level of individual TCR clonotypes, the study evaluated whether memory CD4+ T cells crossreact between the spike proteins of SARS-CoV-2 and those of common cold coronaviruses. An HIV-1 Nef peptide pool or a no-peptide culture served as the negative reference condition. Patient-derived lymphoblastoid cell lines were used to map the HLA restriction of shared crossreactive spike epitopes. Summary of the overall study and its limitations: No donor contributed both pre-pandemic and post-infection samples, which limited tracing the source of pre-existing responses. Since the crossreactivity analysis centred on spike protein, crossreactivity against other viral proteins was not assessed. Significantly weaker SARS-CoV-2-driven expansion was shown by crossreactive clones than by monoreactive clones, consistent with antigenic imprinting. The study was constrained by small numbers of patients and of tested TCRs. About 60% of donors had memory CD4+ clonotypes that crossrecognized SARS-CoV-2 and at least one common cold coronavirus spike.

CD4+ T cells from unexposed donors were collected before the COVID-19 pandemic (2011-2018). After less than 13 days of culture, CD4+ T cells were isolated with the EasySep CD4+ T cell isolation kit. As far as cell numbers permitted, CD4+ T cells from unexposed donors were tested for reactivity against SARS-CoV-2 S and N as well as four spike pools from common cold coronaviruses. PBMCs were cultured at over 1.5 million per well in IMDM supplemented with around 5.3% human AB serum and roughly 10 IU/ml IL-2. Half of the culture medium was replaced with fresh IL-2-containing medium on days 3 and 7. In general, triplicate replicate wells were used for every peptide culture condition. The leukapheresis product for the unexposed donors was obtained through commercial purchase. Ficoll-Paque PLUS gradient centrifugation was used to isolate PBMCs from either whole blood or leukapheresis product. PBMCs were either cryopreserved at -140 degrees C or used fresh in the expansion assay. The QIAamp Micro DNA Kit was used to extract genomic DNA from the CD4+ T cells.

The library was built by means of the immunoSEQ multiplex PCR assay. From the authors' description of their analysis: During preprocessing, nonproductive sequences were removed, as were CDR3s that did not start with C, did not end with F or W, or were shorter than 7 amino acids. Antigen-specific clonotypes were called with the MANAFEST web app on the basis of expansion relative to the reference and to other culture wells. A clone was considered positive if the clone showed significant expansion compared with the reference culture in 2 of 3 replicate wells at an FDR below 0.05. For a clone to be considered positive, significant expansion relative to all other tandem wells and an odds ratio above 5 were also required. CDR3 homology was measured as pairwise Levenshtein distance, computed with the stringdist R package after trimming three terminal residues from each end. TCRdb re-hosts the immuneACCESS table, in-frame sequences only. Its copies lack some clones; in the studies checked, an unresolved V gene accounts for under half of them, and the cause for the rest is not known. V, J and clone size are taken as reported in that table, and D and trimming were inferred from the DNA itself. Counted in this sample were roughly 15,000 clones; around 80% of them appeared once. Around 9.9% of the sample lies in the top ten.

The receptor comes from a human donor in good health. The sequencing input was CD4+ T cells from PBMCs, cultured in vitro. The chain is assembled from TRBV24-1 and TRBJ2-5; 8 of the junction bases match TRBD1. The DNA sequence is TGTGCCACCAGTGAAGGAGGACAGGGCCTACAAGAGACCCAGTACTTC. This translates into CATSEGGQGLQETQYF.